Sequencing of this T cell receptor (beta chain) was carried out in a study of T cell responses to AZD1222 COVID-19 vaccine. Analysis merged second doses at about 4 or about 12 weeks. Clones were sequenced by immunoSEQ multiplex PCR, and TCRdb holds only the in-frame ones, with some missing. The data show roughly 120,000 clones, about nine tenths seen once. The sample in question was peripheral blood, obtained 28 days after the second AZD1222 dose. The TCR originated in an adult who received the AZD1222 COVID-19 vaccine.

DNA of the CDR3: TGTGCCAGCAGTTTAGCCCAAACTGAAGCTTTCTTT. It codes for CASSLAQTEAFF. V and J are TRBV28 and TRBJ1-1; D call uncertain. Germline V gene data show CDR1 as MDHEN and CDR2 as SYDVKM. The V gene lost 2 bases and the J gene lost 5 bases, with 6 bases spanning the gap. The CDR3 contains 12 residues.